The 30 T cell receptor beta chains reported below all come from one sample, sequenced in a study of blood T cell repertoires in COVID-19 (dated by TCRdb to 2018 to 2020). Libraries came from the immunoSEQ multiplex PCR assay. TCRdb re-hosts the immuneACCESS table, in-frame sequences only. Its copies lack some clones; in the studies checked, an unresolved V gene accounts for under half of them, and the cause for the rest is not known. This sample lists roughly 40,000 clones; about 86% were detected once. The top ten hold about 4.9% of the sample. Sequencing was done on a sample of peripheral blood. These receptors were obtained from a man aged 35 to 55 with active COVID-19.

The rearrangement joins TRBV5-8 to TRBJ1-6, with D possibly matching TRBD1 (5 bases). The germline CDR1 and CDR2 sequences are SGHTS and YDEGEE. The CDR3 length is 13 residues. Trimming removed 3 bases from V and 7 bases from J, with 8 bases in between. In nucleotides, the CDR3 is TGTGCCAGCAGCTCCCGGGGGAATTCACCCCTCCACTTT. Protein product: CASSSRGNSPLHF.

This chain links TRBV27 with TRBJ2-1; 8 bases match TRBD1. Per the germline V gene, CDR1 is MNHEY and CDR2 is SMNVEV (reference sequence). Trimming removed 6 bases from V and 7 bases from J; junction bases left unmatched: 11. This CDR3 comprises 15 residues. The CDR3 coding sequence is TGTGCCAGCAGCCCCGCCAGGGGGCCGGGGAATGAGCAGTTCTTC. Translation gives CASSPARGPGNEQFF.

This chain links TRBV19 with TRBJ1-1; the D gene is possibly TRBD1 (5 bases). The CDR3 totals 15 residues. The V gene's germline CDR1 is LNHDA and CDR2 SQIVND (reference sequence). V lost 5 bases, J lost 4 bases, and 17 bases lay in between. CDR3 sequence reads: CASSSRSRGSTEAFF. CDR3 coding DNA: TGTGCCAGTAGTTCGAGGAGTCGGGGGTCCACTGAAGCTTTCTTT.

The chain combines TRBV5-8 with TRBJ1-2; TRBD1 is a possible D gene (6 bases). This CDR3 comprises 12 residues. V lost 6 bases and J lost 4, with 10 bases in between. Germline CDR1 reads SGHTS; CDR2 reads YDEGEE. The CDR3 region has the DNA TGTGCCAGCATTACAGGGACCTATGGCTACACCTTC. Translating gives CASITGTYGYTF.

This clone was detected only once. The V gene is TRBV2, the J gene TRBJ2-1; possible D gene TRBD2, 5 bases. Germline V gene lookup returns CDR1 SNHLY and CDR2 FYNNEI. The length of the CDR3 is 15 residues. Between the trimmed V and J ends, which lost 3 bases and 4 bases, there was a span of 13 bases. CDR3 sequence (DNA): TGTGCCAGCAGTGACCCCACTAGAGGGTACAATGAGCAGTTCTTC. It specifies CASSDPTRGYNEQFF.

V gene TRBV15 combines with J gene TRBJ2-7, with 8 bases fitting TRBD2. Per germline, CDR1 LNHNV and CDR2 YYDKDF (reference sequence). The V segment lost 0 bases and the J segment 6 bases; nucleotides outside the gene matches: 7. The CDR3 totals 15 residues. The CDR3, as DNA: TGTGCCACCAGCAGAGATGGAGCGGGAGCGGGCGAGCAGTACTTC. Translated, it gives CATSRDGAGAGEQYF.

A few counts support this clone. The chain couples TRBV24-1 to TRBJ2-3; perhaps TRBD1 as D (6 bases). Trimming left V 4 bases short and J 4 bases short, with 26 bases between. This CDR3 region has 19 residues. Germline V CDR1 and CDR2: KGHDR, SFDVKD. In nucleotides, the CDR3 is TGTGCCACCAGTGACCCATTCTACACCGGACAGCACGGTCCAGATACGCAGTATTTT. It codes for CATSDPFYTGQHGPDTQYF.

The chain recombines TRBV7-9 with TRBJ2-5; 10 bases match TRBD1. CDR1 is SEHNR and CDR2 is FQNEAQ in the germline V gene (reference sequence). There are 15 residues in the CDR3. V trimming: 4 bases; J trimming: 2 bases; junction bases outside the gene matches: 4. CDR3 DNA sequence: TGTGCCAGCAGCTACCCGGACAGGGGGCAAGAGACCCAGTACTTC. Its translation: CASSYPDRGQETQYF.

In nucleotides, the CDR3 is TGTGCCAGCAGCCAAGTGACTAGCGGAAGGGCTGGGGAGCAGTTCTTC. This codes for CASSQVTSGRAGEQFF. This chain connects TRBV3-1 (or the pseudogene TRBV3-2) to TRBJ2-1; 9 nucleotides agree with TRBD2. Looked up from germline, CDR1 is LGHDT and CDR2 is YNNKEL (reference sequence). This CDR3 comprises 16 residues. V gave up 1 base and J gave up 10 bases; unmatched junction bases: 11.

This clone has only one observation. The V and J genes are TRBV6-5 and TRBJ2-7; 7 nucleotides align to TRBD2. This CDR3 region has 13 residues. The germline V gene has CDR1 MNHEY and CDR2 SVGAGI. The V and J ends lost 5 bases and 1 base, in that order; junction bases with no gene match: 2. The CDR3, as DNA: TGTGCCAGCAGTCCCGGGGGGTCCTACGAGCAGTACTTC. Residues: CASSPGGSYEQYF.

The rearrangement joins TRBV7-7 to TRBJ2-7; 9 positions agree with TRBD1. The V gene's germline CDR1 is SSHAT and CDR2 FNYEAQ (reference sequence). V lost 5 bases to trimming and J lost 1 base; unmatched junction nucleotides: 6. There are 15 residues in the CDR3. In DNA form, the CDR3 reads TGTGCCAGCAGCGCGGGACAGGGAGCATCCTACGAGCAGTACTTC. Translation: CASSAGQGASYEQYF. The full variable domain, with the rest looked up from reference TRBV7-7 and TRBJ2-7, is GAGVSQSPRYKVTKRGQDVTLRCDPISSHATLYWYQQALGQGPEFLTYFNYEAQPDKSGLPSDRFSAERPEGSISTLTIQRTEQRDSAMYRCASSAGQGASYEQYFGPGTRLTVT.

The chain has TRBV18 and TRBJ1-1, with 10 bases that match TRBD1. The CDR3 totals 17 residues. V trimming: 3 bases; J trimming: 0 bases; junction bases outside the gene matches: 7. The germline CDR1 and CDR2 sequences are KGHSH and LQKENI. CDR3 in amino acids: CASSPRPGQGMNTEAFF. In DNA form, the CDR3 reads TGTGCCAGCTCACCTCGACCGGGACAGGGGATGAACACTGAAGCTTTCTTT.

This sequence joins TRBV6-5 and TRBJ2-7, with D maybe TRBD2 (6 bases). Trimming pared 0 bases from V and 9 bases from J, leaving 15 bases between. The CDR3 is 14 amino acids. Germline lookup yields CDR1 MNHEY and CDR2 SVGAGI. The CDR3 spells CASSYSPGLSGQYF. The CDR3 coding sequence is TGTGCCAGCAGTTACTCACCGGGACTTAGTGGGCAGTACTTC.

The chain carries TRBV28 and TRBJ2-5; TRBD1 is a possible D gene (6 bases). Germline V lookup: CDR1 MDHEN, CDR2 SYDVKM. The CDR3 loop spans 12 amino acids. Trimming cost V 1 base and J 10 bases, with 10 bases left between them. Here the CDR3 reads CASSLSQGIQYF. The CDR3 region has the DNA TGTGCCAGCAGTTTATCTCAGGGGATCCAGTACTTC. Based on the CDR3 plus reference TRBV28 and TRBJ2-5, the full variable domain is DVKVTQSSRYLVKRTGEKVFLECVQDMDHENMFWYRQDPGLGLRLIYFSYDVKMKEKGDIPEGYSVSREKKERFSLILESASTNQTSMYLCASSLSQGIQYFGPGTRLLVL.

The chain couples TRBV6-5 to TRBJ2-5; 9 positions agree with TRBD2. The CDR3 contains 14 residues. The V gene's germline CDR1 is MNHEY and CDR2 SVGAGI. V shed 8 bases, J shed 2 bases, and the junction held 6 bases outside the gene matches. The DNA for the CDR3 is TGTGCCAGCGGGGTAGCGGGGGTACAAGAGACCCAGTACTTC. Amino acid sequence: CASGVAGVQETQYF.

V is TRBV5-1 and J is TRBJ1-1; D is uncertain. V lost 7 bases and J lost 1, with 11 bases in between. The CDR3 is 13 residues long. CDR1 and CDR2 from the germline V gene are SGHRS and YFSETQ. The chain's CDR3 is CASYDSGNTEAFF. CDR3 DNA: TGCGCCAGCTACGACTCGGGGAACACTGAAGCTTTCTTT.

The V call is TRBV2, the J call TRBJ1-5, with D possibly matching TRBD1 (5 bases). Deletions cut 2 bases from V and 3 bases from J, with 11 bases between. The germline gives CDR1 SNHLY, CDR2 FYNNEI. The CDR3 totals 15 residues. CDR3 nucleotides: TGTGCCAGCAGTGAATGGGGGGGTGACAATCAGCCCCAGCATTTT. Translation: CASSEWGGDNQPQHF.

The chain is built from TRBV19 and TRBJ1-6; TRBD1 aligns across 7 bases. V dropped 3 bases and J dropped 6; count of bases not matched to a gene: 8. The CDR3 runs to 16 residues. The germline V gene has CDR1 LNHDA and CDR2 SQIVND (reference sequence). CDR3 coding DNA: TGTGCCAGTAGTATGCGAAAGGGACAGAGTAATTCACCCCTCCACTTT. It is translated as CASSMRKGQSNSPLHF. Together with reference TRBV19 and TRBJ1-6, the CDR3 gives the full variable domain: DGGITQSPKYLFRKEGQNVTLSCEQNLNHDAMYWYRQDPGQGLRLIYYSQIVNDFQKGDIAEGYSVSREKKESFPLTVTSAQKNPTAFYLCASSMRKGQSNSPLHFGNGTRLTVT.

The chain employs TRBV5-1 and TRBJ1-3; D not certain. Per the germline V gene, CDR1 is SGHRS and CDR2 is YFSETQ. V lost 8 bases to trimming and J lost 0 bases, with 12 bases between them. The CDR3 contains 14 residues. The CDR3 DNA reads as TGCGCCAGTCAAGCAGGATCCTCTGGAAACACCATATATTTT. It yields the protein CASQAGSSGNTIYF.

The rearrangement joins TRBV19 to TRBJ2-5, with D perhaps TRBD2 (5 bases). The CDR3 totals 13 residues. V dropped 3 bases and J dropped 1 base, with 6 bases sitting between them. The germline CDR1 and CDR2 sequences are LNHDA and SQIVND (reference sequence). The CDR3 DNA reads TGTGCCAGTAGTATGGGAGCCCAAGAGACCCAGTACTTC. The encoded protein is CASSMGAQETQYF.

The chain links TRBV5-1 to TRBJ2-3; 8 bases align to TRBD2. Trimming removed 4 bases from V and 6 bases from J; junction bases left unmatched: 13. Germline assignment: CDR1 SGHRS and CDR2 YFSETQ. The CDR3 sequence is 16 residues long. The CDR3 loop is CASSNPGLEGRDTQYF. The CDR3 DNA reads as TGCGCCAGCAGCAATCCGGGACTAGAGGGTAGGGATACGCAGTATTTT.

The chain combines TRBV15 with TRBJ1-2; D not resolved. Germline assignment: CDR1 LNHNV and CDR2 YYDKDF (reference sequence). The CDR3 extends over 13 amino acids. V lost 0 bases to trimming and J lost 8 bases, with 10 bases between them. CDR3 sequence reads: CATSREEGEGYTF. Here the CDR3 DNA reads TGTGCCACCAGCAGAGAAGAGGGAGAGGGCTACACCTTC.

The rearrangement joins TRBV24-1 to TRBJ1-5, with D perhaps TRBD1 (6 bases). There are 14 residues in the CDR3. The germline V and J ends were trimmed by 9 bases and 2 bases, with 13 bases remaining between them. CDR1 KGHDR and CDR2 SFDVKD come from the germline V gene. The CDR3 spells CATGGAKGNQPQHF. CDR3 DNA: TGTGCCACCGGGGGGGCTAAAGGCAATCAGCCCCAGCATTTT.

V usage is TRBV30 and J usage is TRBJ2-5, with 9 bases that match TRBD1. The CDR3 runs to 15 residues. V dropped 1 base and J dropped 4; count of bases not matched to a gene: 7. Germline CDR1 GTSNPN, CDR2 SVGIG (reference sequence). CDR3 protein: CAWSAGQGFAETQYF. DNA of the CDR3: TGTGCCTGGAGTGCGGGACAGGGATTTGCAGAGACCCAGTACTTC. Using reference TRBV30 and TRBJ2-5 for the parts outside the CDR3, the full variable domain is SQTIHQWPATLVQPVGSPLSLECTVEGTSNPNLYWYRQAAGRGLQLLFYSVGIGQISSEVPQNLSASRPQDRQFILSSKKLLLSDSGFYLCAWSAGQGFAETQYFGPGTRLLVL.

The chain joins TRBV12-3 or TRBV12-4 to TRBJ1-1, with TRBD1 matching over 9 bases. V lost 6 bases, J lost 4 bases, and 0 bases stayed unmatched. The CDR3 spans 12 residues. The CDR3 is CASRTGGTEAFF. CDR3 DNA: TGTGCCAGCAGGACAGGGGGCACTGAAGCTTTCTTT.

V and J are TRBV20-1 and TRBJ2-7, with D perhaps TRBD1 (6 bases). V shed 6 bases and J shed 2 bases, with 8 bases lying between them. Germline-derived CDR1 and CDR2 are DFQATT and SNEGSKA (reference sequence). The CDR3 spans 11 residues. The CDR3 nucleotides read TGCAGTGCCGGACAGACCTACGAGCAGTACTTC. As protein: CSAGQTYEQYF.

For the CDR3, the DNA is TGTGCCAGCAGCTTACTGGGACTAGCGGGCAATGAGCAGTTCTTC. Its translation: CASSLLGLAGNEQFF. The rearrangement links TRBV7-9 to TRBJ2-1, with 12 positions matching TRBD2. The CDR3 is 15 residues long. V lost 2 bases, J lost 6 bases, and 2 bases stayed unmatched. Germline V gene lookup returns CDR1 SEHNR and CDR2 FQNEAQ (reference sequence).

This clone is termed medium-sized. The V gene is TRBV11-1, the J gene TRBJ2-2, with 9 bases aligning to TRBD1. Per the germline V gene, CDR1 is SGHAT and CDR2 is FQDESV (reference sequence). J lost 3 bases, V lost 5 bases, and 4 bases had no gene match. The CDR3 spans 15 residues. Written as DNA, the CDR3 is TGTGCCAGCAGCCTGGGACAGGGACACACCGGGGAGCTGTTTTTT. Residues: CASSLGQGHTGELFF.

This sequence joins TRBV9 and TRBJ2-3; the D gene is possibly TRBD1 (5 bases). With 4 bases removed from V and 2 bases from J, the gap between germline ends came to 8 bases. Germline CDR1 is SGDLS and CDR2 is YYNGEE. The CDR3 has 13 amino acids. The CDR3, as DNA: TGTGCCAGCAGCCCACAGGTCACAGATACGCAGTATTTT. Protein: CASSPQVTDTQYF.

The chain links TRBV15 to TRBJ2-3; TRBD2 might be the D (6 bases). Looked up from germline, CDR1 is LNHNV and CDR2 is YYDKDF (reference sequence). Trimming cost V 0 bases and J 1 base, with 11 bases left between them. This CDR3 is 16 amino acids long. The CDR3 sequence is CATSRERDLRTDTQYF. CDR3 bases: TGTGCCACCAGCAGAGAACGGGACTTACGCACAGATACGCAGTATTTT.